The clone carrying this TCR beta chain came up a few times. TCRdb recomputed calls from the 5' RACE reads with MiXCR, one row per CDR3 protein. The table includes hundreds of thousands of distinct CDR3 sequences, 24% detected once. This entry comes from a study of T-cell memory formation after mild COVID-19. This CDR3 has 18 amino acids. V gave up 1 base and J gave up 0 bases; unmatched junction bases: 11. Germline V lookup: CDR1 DFQATT, CDR2 SNEGSKA (reference sequence). This receptor was taken from an adult woman who had mild COVID-19 (a few samples of this study predate the infection). Cell type and time point are not known. The chain uses TRBV20-1 and TRBJ1-2, with TRBD1 identical over 10 bases. The specimen sequenced was PBMCs or a T cell subset sorted from them (not recorded which). CDR3 in DNA: TGCAGTGCTAGAGCCCCGGGACAGGGGACGGCCGCTAACTATGGCTACACCTTC. Its protein product is CSARAPGQGTAANYGYTF.